These 8 T cell receptor beta chains were sequenced from one sample in a study of T-cell memory formation after mild COVID-19. TCRdb re-derived calls from the 5' RACE reads in MiXCR, one entry per CDR3 protein. The sample shows hundreds of thousands of distinct CDR3 sequences, 16% of them seen only once. Sequences were obtained from PBMCs or a T cell subset sorted from them (not recorded which). The source of these receptors is a man aged 18 to 29 who had mild COVID-19 (a few samples of this study predate the infection). Cell type and time point are not known.

The rearrangement joins TRBV27 to TRBJ2-1; 14 positions agree with TRBD2. Germline V gene data show CDR1 as MNHEY and CDR2 as SMNVEV (reference sequence). Trimming took 6 bases from V and 6 from J; bases not matched to a gene: 7. The CDR3 has 16 residues. CDR3 bases: TGTGCCAGCAGACGCCCGGGACTAGCGGGGGTCAATGAGCAGTTCTTC. Its translation is CASRRPGLAGVNEQFF.

The genes are TRBV6-2 or TRBV6-3 and TRBJ2-7, with D possibly being TRBD1 (6 bases). CDR3 size: 12 residues. The V gene lost 7 bases and the J gene lost 3 bases, with 10 bases spanning the gap. Germline CDR1 MNHEY, CDR2 SVGEGT. The CDR3 spells CASKDSNYEQYV. CDR3 bases: TGTGCCAGCAAGGACAGCAACTACGAGCAGTACGTC.

The CDR3 DNA is TGTGCCAGCAGCCTCGGGACAGGGGGGAGAACCGGGGAGCTGTTTTTT. This encodes CASSLGTGGRTGELFF. This chain links TRBV7-6 with TRBJ2-2; 11 bases are shared with TRBD1. Germline V lookup: CDR1 SGHVS, CDR2 FNYEAQ. This CDR3 comprises 16 residues. J was trimmed by 5 bases and V by 5 bases; bases with no gene match: 7. The full variable domain, with the rest looked up from reference TRBV7-6 and TRBJ2-2, is GAGVSQSPRYKVTKRGQDVALRCDPISGHVSLYWYRQALGQGPEFLTYFNYEAQQDKSGLPNDRFSAERPEGSISTLTIQRTEQRDSAMYRCASSLGTGGRTGELFFGEGSRLTVL.

CDR3 residues: CASRTGTGGAYGYTF. The CDR3 DNA sequence: TGTGCCAGCAGAACCGGGACAGGGGGAGCCTATGGCTACACCTTC. The genes are TRBV28 and TRBJ1-2; 11 positions agree with TRBD1. The CDR3 spans 15 residues. Germline lookup yields CDR1 MDHEN and CDR2 SYDVKM. Trimming at V came to 6 bases and at J to 4 bases, leaving 7 bases not matched to a gene.

The chain couples TRBV6-1 to TRBJ2-7, with 10 bases matching TRBD2. After removal of 6 bases from V and 4 bases from J, the junction contained 6 bases not matched to a gene. The CDR3 consists of 14 residues. Germline V gene lookup returns CDR1 MNHNS and CDR2 SASEGT. The CDR3 sequence is CASRAAGGRYEQYF. The CDR3 nucleotides read TGTGCCAGCAGGGCAGCGGGGGGGCGGTACGAGCAGTACTTC.

This chain links TRBV7-9 with TRBJ1-1; TRBD1 agrees at 8 bases. Germline V gene sequence: CDR1 SEHNR, CDR2 FQNEAQ (reference sequence). The CDR3 length is 15 residues. V dropped 5 bases and J dropped 2; count of bases not matched to a gene: 7. CDR3 nucleotide sequence: TGTGCCAGCAGCCCACCAGGGGGCTTTAACACTGAAGCTTTCTTT. Amino acids: CASSPPGGFNTEAFF.

This chain connects TRBV9 to TRBJ2-3, with 9 bases matching TRBD2. J lost 4 bases, V lost 5 bases, and 8 bases had no gene match. Germline values: CDR1 SGDLS, CDR2 YYNGEE. CDR3 length: 15 residues. CDR3 coding DNA: TGTGCCAGCAGTGAACTAGCGGGTGTCCCAGATACGCAGTATTTT. The encoded protein is CASSELAGVPDTQYF.

V gene TRBV27 combines with J gene TRBJ2-1, with TRBD2 matching 11 bases. The V segment lost 7 bases and the J segment 9 bases; nucleotides outside the gene matches: 11. In germline, CDR1 is MNHEY, CDR2 SMNVEV (reference sequence). The CDR3 is made up of 15 amino acids. CDR3 sequence reads: CASTILAGGPAEQFF. DNA of the CDR3: TGTGCCAGCACCATTTTAGCGGGGGGGCCCGCTGAGCAGTTCTTC.